The sequence of this T cell receptor (beta chain) was determined in a study of T cells in tumors and immune-related adverse events. The table came from immunoSEQ multiplex PCR; TCRdb's copy has only in-frame clones and leaves some out. The sample consists of roughly 20,000 clones, over 80% of them appearing once. The V gene end was trimmed by 4 bases and the J gene end by 1 base; junction bases not matched to a gene: 3. The CDR3 loop spans 14 amino acids. Germline V lookup: CDR1 SEHNR, CDR2 FQNEAQ (reference sequence). The TCR sequence derives from a female donor with metastatic renal cell carcinoma. This chain joins TRBV7-9 and TRBJ2-7, with TRBD1 matching over 8 bases. Sample: lymph node tissue, taken from a patient treated with anti-PD-1 therapy. CDR3 loop: CASSSWTGSYEQYF. The CDR3 nucleotides are TGTGCCAGCAGCTCCTGGACAGGGTCCTACGAGCAGTACTTC.